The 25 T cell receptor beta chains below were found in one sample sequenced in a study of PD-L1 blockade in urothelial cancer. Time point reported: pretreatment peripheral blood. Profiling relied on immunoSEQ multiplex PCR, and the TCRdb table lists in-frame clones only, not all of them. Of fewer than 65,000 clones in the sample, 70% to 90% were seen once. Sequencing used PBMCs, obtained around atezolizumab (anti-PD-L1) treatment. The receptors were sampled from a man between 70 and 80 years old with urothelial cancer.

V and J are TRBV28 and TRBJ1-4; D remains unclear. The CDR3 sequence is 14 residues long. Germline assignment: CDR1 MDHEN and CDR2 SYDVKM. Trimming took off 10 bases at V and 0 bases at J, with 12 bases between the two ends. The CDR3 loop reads CATLRGSTNEKLFF. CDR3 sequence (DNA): TGTGCCACTCTTCGGGGTTCAACTAATGAAAAACTGTTTTTT.

In DNA, the CDR3 is TGTGCCAGCACCCCTAGCGGGTTACGAGAGGAGCAGTTCTTC. Translation: CASTPSGLREEQFF. This chain connects TRBV9 to TRBJ2-1, with 8 bases identical to TRBD2. CDR3 length: 14 residues. The V and J ends lost 6 bases and 10 bases, in that order; junction bases with no gene match: 12. Looked up from germline, CDR1 is SGDLS and CDR2 is YYNGEE.

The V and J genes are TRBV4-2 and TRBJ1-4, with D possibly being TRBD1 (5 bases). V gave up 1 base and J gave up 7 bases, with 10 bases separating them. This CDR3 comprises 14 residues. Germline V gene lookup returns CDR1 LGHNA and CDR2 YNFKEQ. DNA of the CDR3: TGTGCCAGCAGCCAAGTTGCAGGGTTTGAAAAACTGTTTTTT. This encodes CASSQVAGFEKLFF.

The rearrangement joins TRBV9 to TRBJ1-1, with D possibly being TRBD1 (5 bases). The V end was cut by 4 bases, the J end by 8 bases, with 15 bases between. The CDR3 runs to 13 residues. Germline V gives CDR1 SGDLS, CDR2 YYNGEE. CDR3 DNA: TGTGCCAGCAGCAGGGGCGCGGATGGAGAAGCTTTCTTT. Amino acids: CASSRGADGEAFF.

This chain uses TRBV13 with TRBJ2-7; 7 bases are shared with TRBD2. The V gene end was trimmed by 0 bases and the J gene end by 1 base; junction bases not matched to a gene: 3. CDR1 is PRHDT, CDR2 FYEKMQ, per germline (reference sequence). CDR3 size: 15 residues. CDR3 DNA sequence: TGTGCCAGCAGCTTAGGGGCGGGAGAGTCCTACGAGCAGTACTTC. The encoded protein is CASSLGAGESYEQYF.

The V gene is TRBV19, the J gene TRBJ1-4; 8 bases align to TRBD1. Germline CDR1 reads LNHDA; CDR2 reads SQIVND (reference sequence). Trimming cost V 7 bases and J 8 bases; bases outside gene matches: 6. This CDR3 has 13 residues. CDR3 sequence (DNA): TGTGCCAGTACCACAAGACAGGGGGAAAAACTGTTTTTT. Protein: CASTTRQGEKLFF.

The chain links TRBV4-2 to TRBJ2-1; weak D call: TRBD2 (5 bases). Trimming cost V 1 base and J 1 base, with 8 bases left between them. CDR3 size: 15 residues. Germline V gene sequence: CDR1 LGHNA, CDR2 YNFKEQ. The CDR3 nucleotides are TGTGCCAGCAGCCAAGGGCTAGCTTCCTACAATGAGCAGTTCTTC. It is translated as CASSQGLASYNEQFF.

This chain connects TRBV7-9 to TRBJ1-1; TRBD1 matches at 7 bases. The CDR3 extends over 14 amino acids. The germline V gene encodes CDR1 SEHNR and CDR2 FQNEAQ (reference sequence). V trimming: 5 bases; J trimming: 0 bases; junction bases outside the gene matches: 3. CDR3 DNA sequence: TGTGCCAGCAGCCCTACAGGGGTGAACACTGAAGCTTTCTTT. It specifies CASSPTGVNTEAFF.

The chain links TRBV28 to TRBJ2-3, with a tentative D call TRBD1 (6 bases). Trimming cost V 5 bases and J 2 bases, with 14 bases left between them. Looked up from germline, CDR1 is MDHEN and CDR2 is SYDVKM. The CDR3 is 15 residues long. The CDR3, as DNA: TGTGCCAGCAGTCTCGACAGGTCCCCCACAGATACGCAGTATTTT. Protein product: CASSLDRSPTDTQYF. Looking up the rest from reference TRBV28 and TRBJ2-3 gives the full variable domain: DVKVTQSSRYLVKRTGEKVFLECVQDMDHENMFWYRQDPGLGLRLIYFSYDVKMKEKGDIPEGYSVSREKKERFSLILESASTNQTSMYLCASSLDRSPTDTQYFGPGTRLTVL.

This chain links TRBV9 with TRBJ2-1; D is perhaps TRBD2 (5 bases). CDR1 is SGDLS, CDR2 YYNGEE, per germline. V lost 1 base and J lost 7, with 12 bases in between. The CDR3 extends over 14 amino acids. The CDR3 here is CASSVSGSQNEQFF. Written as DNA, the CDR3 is TGTGCCAGCAGCGTATCGGGGAGCCAGAATGAGCAGTTCTTC.

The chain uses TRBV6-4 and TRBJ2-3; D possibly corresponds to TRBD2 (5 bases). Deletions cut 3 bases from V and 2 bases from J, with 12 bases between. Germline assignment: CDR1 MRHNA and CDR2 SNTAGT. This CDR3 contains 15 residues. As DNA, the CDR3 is TGTGCCAGCAGTGAATGGGGAGTAGTCACAGATACGCAGTATTTT. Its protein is CASSEWGVVTDTQYF.

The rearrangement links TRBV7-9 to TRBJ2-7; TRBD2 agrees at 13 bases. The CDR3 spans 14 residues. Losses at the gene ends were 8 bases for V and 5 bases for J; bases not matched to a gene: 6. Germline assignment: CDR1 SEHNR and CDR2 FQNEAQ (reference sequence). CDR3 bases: TGTGCCAGCCGAAGGACTAGCGGGAGACACGAGCAGTACTTC. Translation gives CASRRTSGRHEQYF.

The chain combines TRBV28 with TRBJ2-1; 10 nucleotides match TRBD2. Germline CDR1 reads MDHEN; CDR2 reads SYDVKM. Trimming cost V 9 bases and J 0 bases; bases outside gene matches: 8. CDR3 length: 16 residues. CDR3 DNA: TGTGCCAGTAAACGGGCTAGCGGGGGCTCCTACAATGAGCAGTTCTTC. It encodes CASKRASGGSYNEQFF. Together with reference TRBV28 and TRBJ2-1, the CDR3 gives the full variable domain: DVKVTQSSRYLVKRTGEKVFLECVQDMDHENMFWYRQDPGLGLRLIYFSYDVKMKEKGDIPEGYSVSREKKERFSLILESASTNQTSMYLCASKRASGGSYNEQFFGPGTRLTVL.

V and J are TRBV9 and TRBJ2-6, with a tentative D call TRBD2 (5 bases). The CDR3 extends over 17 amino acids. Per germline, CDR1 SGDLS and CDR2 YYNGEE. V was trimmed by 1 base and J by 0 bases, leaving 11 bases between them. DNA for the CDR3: TGTGCCAGCAGCGTACAATGGGAGTACTCTGGGGCCAACGTCCTGACTTTC. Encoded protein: CASSVQWEYSGANVLTF.

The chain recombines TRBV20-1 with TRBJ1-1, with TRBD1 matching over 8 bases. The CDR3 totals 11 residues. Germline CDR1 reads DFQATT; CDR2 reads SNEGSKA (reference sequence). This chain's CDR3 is CRPDRATEAFF. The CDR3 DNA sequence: TGCAGACCGGACAGGGCGACTGAAGCTTTCTTT.

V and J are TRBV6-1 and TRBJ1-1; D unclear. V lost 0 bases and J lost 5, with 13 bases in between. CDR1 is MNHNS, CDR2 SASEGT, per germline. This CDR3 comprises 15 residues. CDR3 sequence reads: CASSEALLGGTEAFF. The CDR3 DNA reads TGTGCCAGCAGTGAAGCGCTTCTGGGAGGGACTGAAGCTTTCTTT.

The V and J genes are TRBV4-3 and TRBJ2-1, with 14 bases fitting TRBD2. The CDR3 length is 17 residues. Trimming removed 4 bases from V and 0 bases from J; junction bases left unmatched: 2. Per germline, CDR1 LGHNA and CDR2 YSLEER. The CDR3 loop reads CASSPGTSGSSYNEQFF. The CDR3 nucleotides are TGCGCCAGCAGCCCGGGGACTAGCGGGAGCTCCTACAATGAGCAGTTCTTC.

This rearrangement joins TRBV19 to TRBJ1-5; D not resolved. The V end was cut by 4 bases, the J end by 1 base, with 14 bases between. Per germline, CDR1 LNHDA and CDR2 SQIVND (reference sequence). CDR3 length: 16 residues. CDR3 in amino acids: CASSKEATLSNQPQHF. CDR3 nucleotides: TGTGCCAGTAGTAAGGAGGCGACTTTGAGCAATCAGCCCCAGCATTTT.

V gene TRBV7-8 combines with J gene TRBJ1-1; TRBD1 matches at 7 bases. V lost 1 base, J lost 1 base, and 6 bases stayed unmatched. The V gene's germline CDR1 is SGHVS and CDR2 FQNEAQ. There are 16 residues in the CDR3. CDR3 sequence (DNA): TGTGCCAGCAGCTTAGTTACCGGGACAGCGAACACTGAAGCTTTCTTT. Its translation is CASSLVTGTANTEAFF. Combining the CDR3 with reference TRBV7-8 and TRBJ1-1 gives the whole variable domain GAGVSQSPRYKVAKRGQDVALRCDPISGHVSLFWYQQALGQGPEFLTYFQNEAQLDKSGLPSDRFFAERPEGSVSTLKIQRTQQEDSAVYLCASSLVTGTANTEAFFGQGTRLTVV.

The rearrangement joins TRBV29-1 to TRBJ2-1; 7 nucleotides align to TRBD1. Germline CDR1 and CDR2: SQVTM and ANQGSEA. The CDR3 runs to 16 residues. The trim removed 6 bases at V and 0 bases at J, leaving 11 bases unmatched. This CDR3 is CSVRQGRRSSYNEQFF. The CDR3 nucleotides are TGCAGCGTCCGACAGGGCCGACGGAGCTCCTACAATGAGCAGTTCTTC.

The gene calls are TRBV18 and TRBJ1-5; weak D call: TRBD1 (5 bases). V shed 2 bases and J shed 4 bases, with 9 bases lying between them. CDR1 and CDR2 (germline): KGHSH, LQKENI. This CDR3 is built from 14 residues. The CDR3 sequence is CASSPEQANQPQHF. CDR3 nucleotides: TGTGCCAGCTCACCAGAACAGGCTAATCAGCCCCAGCATTTT.

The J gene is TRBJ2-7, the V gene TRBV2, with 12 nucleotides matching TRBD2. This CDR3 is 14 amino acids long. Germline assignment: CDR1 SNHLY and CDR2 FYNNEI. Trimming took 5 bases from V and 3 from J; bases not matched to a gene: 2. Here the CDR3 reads CASSLAGGRYEQYF. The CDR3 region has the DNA TGTGCCAGCAGTCTAGCGGGAGGGCGCTACGAGCAGTACTTC.

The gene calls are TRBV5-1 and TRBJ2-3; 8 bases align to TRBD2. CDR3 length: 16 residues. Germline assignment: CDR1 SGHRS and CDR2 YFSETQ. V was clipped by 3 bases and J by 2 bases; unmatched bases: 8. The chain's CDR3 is CASSSISGKTTDTQYF. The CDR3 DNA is TGCGCCAGCAGCTCTATTAGCGGGAAGACCACAGATACGCAGTATTTT.

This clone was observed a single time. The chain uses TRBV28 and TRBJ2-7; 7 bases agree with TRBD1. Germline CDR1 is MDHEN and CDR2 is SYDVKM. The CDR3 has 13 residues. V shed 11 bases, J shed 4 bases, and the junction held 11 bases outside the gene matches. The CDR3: CASKGQTVYEQYF. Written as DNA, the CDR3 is TGTGCCTCAAAGGGACAGACCGTTTACGAGCAGTACTTC.

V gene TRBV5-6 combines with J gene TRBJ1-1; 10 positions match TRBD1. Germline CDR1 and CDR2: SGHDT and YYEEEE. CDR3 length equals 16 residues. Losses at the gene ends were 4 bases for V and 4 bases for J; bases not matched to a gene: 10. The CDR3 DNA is TGTGCCAGCAGCACCTGGACAGGGGGGGCTCGCACTGAAGCTTTCTTT. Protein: CASSTWTGGARTEAFF.